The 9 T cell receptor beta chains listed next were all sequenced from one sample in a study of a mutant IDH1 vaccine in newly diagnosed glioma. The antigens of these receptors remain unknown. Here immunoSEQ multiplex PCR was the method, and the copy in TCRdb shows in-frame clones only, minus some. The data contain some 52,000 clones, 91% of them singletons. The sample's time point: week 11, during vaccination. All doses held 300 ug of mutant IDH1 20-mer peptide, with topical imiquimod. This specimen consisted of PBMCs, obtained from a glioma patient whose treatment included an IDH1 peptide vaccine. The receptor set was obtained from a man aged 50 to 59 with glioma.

This chain's CDR3 is CASSIVAGNEQFF. For the CDR3, the DNA is TGTGCCAGTAGTATAGTTGCGGGCAATGAGCAGTTCTTC. This sequence joins TRBV19 and TRBJ2-1, with D possibly matching TRBD2 (5 bases). V lost 1 base and J 6 bases, leaving 7 bases between the germline ends. The CDR3 is 13 residues long. Germline V CDR1 and CDR2: LNHDA, SQIVND (reference sequence). The full variable domain, in which reference TRBV19 and TRBJ2-1 provide the parts outside the CDR3, is DGGITQSPKYLFRKEGQNVTLSCEQNLNHDAMYWYRQDPGQGLRLIYYSQIVNDFQKGDIAEGYSVSREKKESFPLTVTSAQKNPTAFYLCASSIVAGNEQFFGPGTRLTVL.

CDR3 in amino acids: CASSHPGQGTYEQYF. Here the CDR3 DNA reads TGTGCCAGCAGCCACCCGGGACAGGGAACCTACGAGCAGTACTTC. J is TRBJ2-7 and V is TRBV5-4, with 9 nucleotides matching TRBD1. The germline V gene encodes CDR1 SGHNT and CDR2 YYREEE (reference sequence). V was clipped by 4 bases and J by 2 bases; unmatched bases: 7. There are 15 residues in the CDR3. Drawing the rest from reference TRBV5-4 and TRBJ2-7, the complete variable domain is ETGVTQSPTHLIKTRGQQVTLRCSSQSGHNTVSWYQQALGQGPQFIFQYYREEENGRGNFPPRFSGLQFPNYSSELNVNALELDDSALYLCASSHPGQGTYEQYFGPGTRLTVT.

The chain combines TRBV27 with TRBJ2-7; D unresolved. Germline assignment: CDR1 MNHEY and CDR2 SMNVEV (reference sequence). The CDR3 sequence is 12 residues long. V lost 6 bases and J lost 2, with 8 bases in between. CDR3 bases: TGTGCCAGCAGCGACAAGGCCTACGAGCAGTACTTC. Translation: CASSDKAYEQYF.

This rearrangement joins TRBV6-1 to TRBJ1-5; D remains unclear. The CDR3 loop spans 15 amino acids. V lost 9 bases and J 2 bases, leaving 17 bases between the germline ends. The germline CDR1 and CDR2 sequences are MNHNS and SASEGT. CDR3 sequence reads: CARGQMIGGNQPQHF. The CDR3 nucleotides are TGTGCCAGGGGCCAGATGATCGGGGGCAATCAGCCCCAGCATTTT.

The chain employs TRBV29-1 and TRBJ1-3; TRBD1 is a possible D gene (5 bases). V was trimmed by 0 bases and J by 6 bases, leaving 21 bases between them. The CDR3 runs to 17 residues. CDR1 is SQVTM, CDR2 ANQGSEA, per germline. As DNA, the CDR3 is TGCAGCGTTGAAGATAATATGAGGGACGATAGGGAAAACACCATATATTTT. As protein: CSVEDNMRDDRENTIYF.

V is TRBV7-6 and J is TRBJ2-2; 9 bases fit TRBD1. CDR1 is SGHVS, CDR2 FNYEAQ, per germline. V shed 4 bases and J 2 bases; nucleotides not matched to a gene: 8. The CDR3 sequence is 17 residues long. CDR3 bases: TGTGCCAGCAGCTCGCCACCGGGACAGGGAAACACCGGGGAGCTGTTTTTT. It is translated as CASSSPPGQGNTGELFF.

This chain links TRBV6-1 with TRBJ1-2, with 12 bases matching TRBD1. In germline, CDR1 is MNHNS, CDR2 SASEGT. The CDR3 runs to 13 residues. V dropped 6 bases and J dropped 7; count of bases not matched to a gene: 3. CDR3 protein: CASRGTGGSGYTF. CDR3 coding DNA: TGTGCCAGCAGGGGGACAGGGGGCTCTGGCTACACCTTC.

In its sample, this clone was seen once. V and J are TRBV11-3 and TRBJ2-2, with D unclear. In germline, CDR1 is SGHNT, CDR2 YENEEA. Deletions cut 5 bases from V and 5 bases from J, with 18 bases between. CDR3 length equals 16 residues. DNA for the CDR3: TGTGCCAGCAGCCTCCAGACTGGGATGGGGACCGGGGAGCTGTTTTTT. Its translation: CASSLQTGMGTGELFF.

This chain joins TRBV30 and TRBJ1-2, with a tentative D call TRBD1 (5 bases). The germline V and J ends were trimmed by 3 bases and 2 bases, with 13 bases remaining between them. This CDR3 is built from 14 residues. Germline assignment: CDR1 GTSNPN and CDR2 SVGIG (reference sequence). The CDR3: CAWSDATANYGYTF. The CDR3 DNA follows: TGTGCCTGGAGCGATGCGACAGCGAACTATGGCTACACCTTC.